Listed here are 29 T cell receptor beta chains from one sample, sequenced in a study of cytomegalovirus exposure and HLA in healthy donors. PCR primers comprised 60 Vbeta and 13 Jbeta primers. Sequenced by immunoSEQ multiplex PCR; TCRdb stores in-frame clones only, minus some. The sample holds approximately 130,000 clones, roughly 80% seen once. Material for sequencing was PBMCs. These receptors all come from a man between 40 and 49 years old in good health and CMV-seronegative.

This chain uses TRBV5-1 with TRBJ2-1, with 8 bases lining up with TRBD2. The CDR3 contains 15 residues. V was clipped by 1 base and J by 5 bases; unmatched bases: 5. Germline-derived CDR1 and CDR2 are SGHRS and YFSETQ. DNA for the CDR3: TGCGCCAGCAGCTTGAGTCTAGCGGGCAACAATGAGCAGTTCTTC. It is translated as CASSLSLAGNNEQFF.

V and J are TRBV7-2 and TRBJ1-2; no firm D call. CDR1 SGHTA and CDR2 FQGNSA come from the germline V gene. V was shortened by 4 bases and J by 7 bases, with 10 bases between the two germline ends. CDR3 length equals 12 residues. DNA of the CDR3: TGTGCCAGCAGCTCTCTCGGAGGTGGCTACACCTTC. This codes for CASSSLGGGYTF.

The V gene is TRBV7-2, the J gene TRBJ2-3; D is undetermined. CDR3 length: 15 amino acids. The germline gives CDR1 SGHTA, CDR2 FQGNSA. Trimming stripped 3 bases from V and 0 bases from J, with 10 bases between. The CDR3: CASSLTSSSTDTQYF. The CDR3 DNA is TGTGCCAGCAGCTTGACTTCATCTAGCACAGATACGCAGTATTTT.

CDR3 in amino acids: CASSQTSGFADTQYF. The CDR3 bases are TGTGCCAGCAGCCAGACTAGCGGGTTCGCAGATACGCAGTATTTT. The J gene is TRBJ2-3, the V gene TRBV7-2; 10 positions match TRBD2. Germline V CDR1 and CDR2: SGHTA, FQGNSA. This CDR3 is 15 amino acids long. Germline trimming cut 5 bases from V and 4 bases from J; bases unmatched to any gene: 6.

This clone was counted a few times. The CDR3 bases are TGTGCCAGCAGTGGGAGCTCCCATACGCAGTATTTT. This codes for CASSGSSHTQYF. The chain combines TRBV27 with TRBJ2-3, with TRBD2 as a possible D gene (5 bases). Germline V CDR1 and CDR2: MNHEY, SMNVEV (reference sequence). V lost 5 bases, J lost 7 bases, and 10 bases lay in between. The CDR3 is 12 amino acids.

This clone came up a few times. The genes are TRBV19 and TRBJ2-7, with TRBD2 matching over 13 bases. The J segment lost 3 bases and the V segment lost 9 bases, leaving 2 bases of the junction unmatched. CDR1 LNHDA and CDR2 SQIVND come from the germline V gene (reference sequence). The CDR3 is 13 residues long. CDR3 sequence reads: CASGTSGIYEQYF. CDR3 coding DNA: TGTGCCAGCGGGACTAGCGGGATCTACGAGCAGTACTTC.

The chain is built from TRBV5-5 and TRBJ1-1; D ambiguous. Trimming removed 3 bases from V and 0 bases from J, with 6 bases in between. Germline CDR1 is SGHKS and CDR2 is YYEKEE (reference sequence). This CDR3 has 13 residues. The CDR3 sequence: CASSWAMNTEAFF. The CDR3 nucleotides read TGTGCCAGCAGCTGGGCGATGAACACTGAAGCTTTCTTT.

This chain links TRBV7-2 with TRBJ1-5; D is possibly TRBD1 (5 bases). CDR1 SGHTA and CDR2 FQGNSA come from the germline V gene. The ends were cut back, 1 base at V and 2 bases at J, with 9 bases in the middle. This CDR3 contains 15 residues. The CDR3 coding sequence is TGTGCCAGCAGCTTAGGACAGCAGGGCAATCAGCCCCAGCATTTT. Amino acids: CASSLGQQGNQPQHF.

This clone has a single count. The chain uses TRBV5-6 and TRBJ2-7; TRBD2 matches at 8 bases. The CDR3 runs to 15 residues. Germline V CDR1 and CDR2: SGHDT, YYEEEE. After removal of 0 bases from V and 0 bases from J, the junction contained 2 bases not matched to a gene. The CDR3 here is CASSLAGGFSYEQYF. DNA of the CDR3: TGTGCCAGCAGCTTGGCGGGGGGGTTCTCCTACGAGCAGTACTTC.

The rearrangement links TRBV2 to TRBJ2-2; no clear D. The germline V gene has CDR1 SNHLY and CDR2 FYNNEI. Trimming shortened V by 4 bases and J by 4 bases, and 10 bases separated the two germline ends. This CDR3 is built from 14 residues. The CDR3 DNA sequence: TGTGCCAGCAGTGCTTACAGTGTCACCGGGGAGCTGTTTTTT. It specifies CASSAYSVTGELFF.

This clone was recorded a few times. The rearrangement joins TRBV19 to TRBJ2-3, with TRBD1 matching over 7 bases. CDR1 is LNHDA, CDR2 SQIVND, per germline (reference sequence). Trimming took 7 bases from V and 1 from J; bases not matched to a gene: 5. The CDR3 length is 14 residues. Here the CDR3 DNA reads TGTGCCAGTACCCAAACAGGGGGCACAGATACGCAGTATTTT. Its protein is CASTQTGGTDTQYF. Combining the CDR3 with reference TRBV19 and TRBJ2-3 gives the whole variable domain DGGITQSPKYLFRKEGQNVTLSCEQNLNHDAMYWYRQDPGQGLRLIYYSQIVNDFQKGDIAEGYSVSREKKESFPLTVTSAQKNPTAFYLCASTQTGGTDTQYFGPGTRLTVL.

The chain carries TRBV29-1 and TRBJ1-1; possible D gene TRBD1, 6 bases. The CDR3 length is 14 residues. Germline V gene data show CDR1 as SQVTM and CDR2 as ANQGSEA. V lost 4 bases and J 0 bases, leaving 12 bases between the germline ends. CDR3 sequence reads: CSVGGRGVNTEAFF. The CDR3 DNA reads TGCAGCGTTGGGGGGAGGGGGGTGAACACTGAAGCTTTCTTT.

V and J are TRBV5-6 and TRBJ2-6; D gene ambiguous. V was shortened by 4 bases and J by 2 bases, with 10 bases between the two germline ends. The CDR3 has 15 residues. The germline V gene has CDR1 SGHDT and CDR2 YYEEEE. DNA for the CDR3: TGTGCCAGCAGCGCTTGGGCAGCTGGGGCCAACGTCCTGACTTTC. The encoded protein is CASSAWAAGANVLTF.

The genes are TRBV27 and TRBJ2-7, with 11 positions matching TRBD2. Unmatched junction bases numbered 7, after V lost 8 bases and J lost 4 bases. CDR3 length equals 14 residues. Germline CDR1 and CDR2: MNHEY and SMNVEV (reference sequence). The CDR3 loop reads CASGIAGGPYEQYF. The DNA of the CDR3 is TGTGCCAGCGGTATAGCGGGAGGGCCGTACGAGCAGTACTTC.

The chain is built from TRBV5-6 and TRBJ1-3, with TRBD1 identical over 7 bases. Per the germline V gene, CDR1 is SGHDT and CDR2 is YYEEEE. The V segment lost 2 bases and the J segment 1 base; nucleotides outside the gene matches: 6. This CDR3 spans 16 amino acids. CDR3 nucleotides: TGTGCCAGCAGCTTCGACAGGGTGGGTTCTGGAAACACCATATATTTT. Translating it yields CASSFDRVGSGNTIYF.

This clone occurred once. This chain links TRBV7-3 with TRBJ1-1; D gene ambiguous. The germline V gene encodes CDR1 SGHTA and CDR2 FQGTGA. CDR3 length: 16 residues. V was clipped by 2 bases and J by 1 base, with 14 bases between them. The CDR3 DNA reads as TGTGCCAGCAGCTTAGTTGCGAGCCGGTGGAACACTGAAGCTTTCTTT. Amino acids: CASSLVASRWNTEAFF.

The chain has TRBV6-4 and TRBJ1-1; D remains ambiguous. Germline V lookup: CDR1 MRHNA, CDR2 SNTAGT. Trimming shortened V by 4 bases and J by 1 base, and 10 bases separated the two germline ends. There are 14 residues in the CDR3. Written as DNA, the CDR3 is TGTGCCAGCAGTGTGGAGGCTACGAACACTGAAGCTTTCTTT. Protein sequence: CASSVEATNTEAFF.

This clone was detected only a few times. This rearrangement joins TRBV30 to TRBJ2-1; no definite D call. CDR3 length equals 15 residues. Per the germline V gene, CDR1 is GTSNPN and CDR2 is SVGIG (reference sequence). Trimming removed 0 bases from V and 8 bases from J, with 17 bases in between. CDR3 coding DNA: TGTGCCTGGAGTGTACTCGCTGGAGCTGACCATGAGCAGTTCTTC. This codes for CAWSVLAGADHEQFF. The full variable domain, in which reference TRBV30 and TRBJ2-1 provide the parts outside the CDR3, is SQTIHQWPATLVQPVGSPLSLECTVEGTSNPNLYWYRQAAGRGLQLLFYSVGIGQISSEVPQNLSASRPQDRQFILSSKKLLLSDSGFYLCAWSVLAGADHEQFFGPGTRLTVL.

This clone was recorded only once. The rearrangement uses TRBV7-2 and TRBJ1-2; TRBD1 is a possible D gene (6 bases). The V end lost 7 bases, the J end lost 7 bases, and 22 bases lay between the germline ends. This CDR3 has 15 amino acids. Germline V gene data show CDR1 as SGHTA and CDR2 as FQGNSA. The CDR3 DNA sequence: TGTGCCAGCAACCTAGGATCAGGGGCAAAGCTTGGCTACACCTTC. It codes for CASNLGSGAKLGYTF.

This chain joins TRBV5-6 and TRBJ2-7; possible D gene TRBD2, 6 bases. The CDR3 has 12 amino acids. From germline, CDR1 is SGHDT and CDR2 YYEEEE. Trimming shortened V by 7 bases and J by 7 bases, and 15 bases separated the two germline ends. The CDR3 nucleotides read TGTGCCAGCGACCGGCGGGGTGGGGAGCAGTACTTC. This gives the protein CASDRRGGEQYF.

This clone showed up just a few times. The V call is TRBV19, the J call TRBJ2-7; TRBD1 might be the D (6 bases). The CDR3 loop spans 14 amino acids. Trimming pared 5 bases from V and 3 bases from J, leaving 14 bases between. Per the germline V gene, CDR1 is LNHDA and CDR2 is SQIVND (reference sequence). CDR3 DNA sequence: TGTGCCAGTAGTTTAAGGGGGAGTCTCTACGAGCAGTACTTC. Protein product: CASSLRGSLYEQYF.

This chain joins TRBV27 and TRBJ1-2; 9 bases fit TRBD1. CDR3 length equals 15 residues. Per the germline V gene, CDR1 is MNHEY and CDR2 is SMNVEV (reference sequence). V lost 0 bases to trimming and J lost 1 base; unmatched junction nucleotides: 0. The CDR3 sequence is CASSLSGQGNYGYTF. The CDR3 DNA reads as TGTGCCAGCAGTTTATCGGGACAGGGTAACTATGGCTACACCTTC.

V usage is TRBV28 and J usage is TRBJ1-2; D may be TRBD1 (6 bases). Trimming took off 3 bases at V and 7 bases at J, with 12 bases between the two ends. The CDR3 is 13 residues long. CDR1 is MDHEN and CDR2 is SYDVKM in the germline V gene. This CDR3 is CASSFYREGGYTF. The CDR3 bases are TGTGCCAGCAGTTTCTACAGGGAAGGTGGCTACACCTTC.

The genes are TRBV12-5 and TRBJ1-1; D is possibly TRBD1 (5 bases). V lost 0 bases to trimming and J lost 2 bases, with 10 bases between them. Germline V CDR1 and CDR2: LGHNT, FRNRAP. The CDR3 length is 15 residues. This CDR3 reads CASGLVAGRNTEAFF. CDR3 nucleotides: TGTGCTAGTGGTTTGGTGGCAGGGCGTAACACTGAAGCTTTCTTT.

The V gene is TRBV30, the J gene TRBJ1-6; unclear D gene. CDR3 length: 16 residues. Per germline, CDR1 GTSNPN and CDR2 SVGIG (reference sequence). Trimming cost V 3 bases and J 7 bases, with 19 bases left between them. CDR3 protein: CAWSTYAGGPNSPLHF. The CDR3 bases are TGTGCCTGGAGCACGTATGCTGGAGGGCCCAATTCACCCCTCCACTTT.

This chain uses TRBV11-2 with TRBJ2-7; 7 positions match TRBD1. J lost 4 bases, V lost 5 bases, and 8 bases had no gene match. The CDR3 extends over 14 amino acids. Germline V CDR1 and CDR2: SGHAT, FQNNGV. CDR3 coding DNA: TGTGCCAGCAGCGCCGGGACAGACTATTACGAGCAGTACTTC. It codes for CASSAGTDYYEQYF.

V usage is TRBV12-5 and J usage is TRBJ2-2; D is undetermined. Germline CDR1 is LGHNT and CDR2 is FRNRAP. This CDR3 is built from 18 residues. V was trimmed by 4 bases and J by 0 bases, leaving 18 bases between them. As DNA, the CDR3 is TGTGCTAGTGGTTCCTCCGGTGAAACAGTTACGAACACCGGGGAGCTGTTTTTT. As protein: CASGSSGETVTNTGELFF.

The chain joins TRBV5-4 to TRBJ2-1; D perhaps matches TRBD2 (6 bases). Trimming removed 6 bases at V and 6 bases at J, with 19 bases between. Germline V lookup: CDR1 SGHNT, CDR2 YYREEE (reference sequence). CDR3 length: 15 residues. The chain's CDR3 is CASIPTRTTSNEQFF. DNA of the CDR3: TGTGCCAGCATCCCCACCCGGACTACCAGCAATGAGCAGTTCTTC.

V usage is TRBV27 and J usage is TRBJ2-7, with 8 bases lining up with TRBD2. The junction had 3 bases not matched to a gene; V was cut back by 8 bases and J by 6 bases. Germline values: CDR1 MNHEY, CDR2 SMNVEV (reference sequence). The CDR3 runs to 11 residues. This chain's CDR3 is CASRGGSEQYF. The CDR3 DNA follows: TGTGCCAGCCGCGGGGGGAGCGAGCAGTACTTC.